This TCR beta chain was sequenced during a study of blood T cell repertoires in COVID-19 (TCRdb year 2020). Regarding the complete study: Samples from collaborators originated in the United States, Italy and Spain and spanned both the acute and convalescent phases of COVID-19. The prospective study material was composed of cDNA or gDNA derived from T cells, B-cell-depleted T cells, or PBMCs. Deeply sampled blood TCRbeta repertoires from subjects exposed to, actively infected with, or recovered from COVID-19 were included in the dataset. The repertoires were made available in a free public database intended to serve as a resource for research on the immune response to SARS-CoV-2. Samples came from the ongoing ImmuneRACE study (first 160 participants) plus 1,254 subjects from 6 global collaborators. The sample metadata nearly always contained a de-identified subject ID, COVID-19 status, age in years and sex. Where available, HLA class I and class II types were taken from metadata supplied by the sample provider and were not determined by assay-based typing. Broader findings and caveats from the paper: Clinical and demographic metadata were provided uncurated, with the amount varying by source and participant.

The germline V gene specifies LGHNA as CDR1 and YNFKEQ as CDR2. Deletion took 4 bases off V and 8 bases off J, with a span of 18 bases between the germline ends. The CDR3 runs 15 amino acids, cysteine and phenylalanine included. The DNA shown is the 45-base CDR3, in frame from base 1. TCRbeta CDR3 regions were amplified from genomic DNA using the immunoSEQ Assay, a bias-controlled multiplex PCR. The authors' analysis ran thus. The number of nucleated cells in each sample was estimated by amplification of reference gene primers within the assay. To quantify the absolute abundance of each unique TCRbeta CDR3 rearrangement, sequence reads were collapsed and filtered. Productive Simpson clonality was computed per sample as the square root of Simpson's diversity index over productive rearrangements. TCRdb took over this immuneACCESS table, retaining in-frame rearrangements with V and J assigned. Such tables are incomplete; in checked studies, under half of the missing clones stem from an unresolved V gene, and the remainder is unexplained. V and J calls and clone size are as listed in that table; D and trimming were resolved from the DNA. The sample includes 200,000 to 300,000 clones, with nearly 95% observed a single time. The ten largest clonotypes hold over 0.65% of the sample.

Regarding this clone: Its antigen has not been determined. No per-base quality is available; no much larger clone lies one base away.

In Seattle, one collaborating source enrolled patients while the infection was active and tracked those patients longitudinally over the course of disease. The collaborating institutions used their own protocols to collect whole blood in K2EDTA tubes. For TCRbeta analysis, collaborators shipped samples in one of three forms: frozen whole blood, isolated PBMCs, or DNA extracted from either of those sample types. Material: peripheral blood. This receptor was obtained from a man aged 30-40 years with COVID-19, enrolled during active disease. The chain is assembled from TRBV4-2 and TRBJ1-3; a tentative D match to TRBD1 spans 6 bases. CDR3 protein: CASSPTGSVTDTIYF. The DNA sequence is TGTGCCAGCAGCCCAACAGGGTCGGTCACTGACACCATATATTTT.